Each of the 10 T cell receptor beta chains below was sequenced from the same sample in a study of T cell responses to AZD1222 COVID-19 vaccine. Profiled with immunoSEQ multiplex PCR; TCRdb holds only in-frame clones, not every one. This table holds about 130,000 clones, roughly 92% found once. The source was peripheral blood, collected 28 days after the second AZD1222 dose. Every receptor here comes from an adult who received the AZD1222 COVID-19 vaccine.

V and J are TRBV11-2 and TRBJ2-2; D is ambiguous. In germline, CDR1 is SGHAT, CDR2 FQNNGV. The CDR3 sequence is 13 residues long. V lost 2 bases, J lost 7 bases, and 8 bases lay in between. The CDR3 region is CASSLNPSGELFF. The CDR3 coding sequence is TGTGCCAGCAGCTTAAATCCGAGCGGGGAGCTGTTTTTT. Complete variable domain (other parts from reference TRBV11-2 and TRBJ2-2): EAGVAQSPRYKIIEKRQSVAFWCNPISGHATLYWYQQILGQGPKLLIQFQNNGVVDDSQLPKDRFSAERLKGVDSTLKIQPAKLEDSAVYLCASSLNPSGELFFGEGSRLTVL.

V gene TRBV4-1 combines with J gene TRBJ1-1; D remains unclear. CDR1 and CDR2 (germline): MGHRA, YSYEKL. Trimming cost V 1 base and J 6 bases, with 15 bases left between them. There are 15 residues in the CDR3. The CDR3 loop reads CASSQGASLISEAFF. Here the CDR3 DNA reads TGCGCCAGCAGCCAAGGGGCAAGTCTGATCTCTGAAGCTTTCTTT.

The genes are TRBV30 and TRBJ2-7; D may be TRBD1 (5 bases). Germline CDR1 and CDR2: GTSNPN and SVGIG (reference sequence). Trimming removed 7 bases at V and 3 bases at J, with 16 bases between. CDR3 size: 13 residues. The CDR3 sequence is CAFLTGDLYEQYF. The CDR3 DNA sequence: TGTGCCTTTTTAACAGGAGATCTCTACGAGCAGTACTTC.

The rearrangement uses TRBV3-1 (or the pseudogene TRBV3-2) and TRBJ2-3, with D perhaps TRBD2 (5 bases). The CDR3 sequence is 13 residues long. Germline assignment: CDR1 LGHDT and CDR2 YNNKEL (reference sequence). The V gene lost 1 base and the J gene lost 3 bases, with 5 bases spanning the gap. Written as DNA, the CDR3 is TGTGCCAGCAGCCAAGGGACTACAGATACGCAGTATTTT. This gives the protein CASSQGTTDTQYF.

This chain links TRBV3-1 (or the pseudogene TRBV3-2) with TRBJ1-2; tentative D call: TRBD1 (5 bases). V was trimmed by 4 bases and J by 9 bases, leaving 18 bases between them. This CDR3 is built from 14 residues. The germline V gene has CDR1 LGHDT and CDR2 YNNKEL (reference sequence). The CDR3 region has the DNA TGTGCCAGCAGCCCTGGGACGGACCGGGTAAGCTACACCTTC. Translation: CASSPGTDRVSYTF.

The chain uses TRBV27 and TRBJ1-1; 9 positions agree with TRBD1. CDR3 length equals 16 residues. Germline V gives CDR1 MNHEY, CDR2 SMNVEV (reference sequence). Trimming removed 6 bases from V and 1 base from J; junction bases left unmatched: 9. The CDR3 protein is CASSRRTGAGNTEAFF. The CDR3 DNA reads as TGTGCCAGCAGCCGGCGGACAGGGGCCGGGAACACTGAAGCTTTCTTT.

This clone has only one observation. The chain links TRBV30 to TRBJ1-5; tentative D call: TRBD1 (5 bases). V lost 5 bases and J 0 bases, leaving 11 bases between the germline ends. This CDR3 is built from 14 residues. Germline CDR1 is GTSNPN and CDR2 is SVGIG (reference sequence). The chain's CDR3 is CAWRRQNSNQPQHF. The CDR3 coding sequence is TGTGCCTGGCGCCGACAGAATAGCAATCAGCCCCAGCATTTT.

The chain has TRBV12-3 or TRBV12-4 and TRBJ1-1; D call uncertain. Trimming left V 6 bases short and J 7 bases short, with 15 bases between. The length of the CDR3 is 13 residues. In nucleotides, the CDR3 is TGTGCCAGCAGGTTAAGGCGGCAGGATGAAGCTTTCTTT. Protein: CASRLRRQDEAFF.

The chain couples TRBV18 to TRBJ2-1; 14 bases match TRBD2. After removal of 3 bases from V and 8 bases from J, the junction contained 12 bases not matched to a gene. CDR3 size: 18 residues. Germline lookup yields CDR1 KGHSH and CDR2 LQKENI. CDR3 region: CASSPQTSGGAFWDEQFF. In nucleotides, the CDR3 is TGTGCCAGCTCACCCCAGACTAGCGGGGGGGCTTTTTGGGATGAGCAGTTCTTC.

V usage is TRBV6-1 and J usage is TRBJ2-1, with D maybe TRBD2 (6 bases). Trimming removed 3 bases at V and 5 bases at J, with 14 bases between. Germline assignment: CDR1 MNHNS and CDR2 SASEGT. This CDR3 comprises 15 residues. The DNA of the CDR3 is TGTGCCAGCAGTGACGGGACTTACAAGCACAATGAGCAGTTCTTC. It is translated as CASSDGTYKHNEQFF.